This T cell receptor beta chain appears in the sequencing data of a study of T-cell reconstitution after alpha-beta-depleted transplantation in children. CDR3 size: 15 residues. Looked up from germline, CDR1 is DFQATT and CDR2 is SNEGSKA (reference sequence). The V end was cut by 5 bases, the J end by 2 bases, with 18 bases between. Unique molecular identifiers were incorporated into the prepared TCRbeta library. TCRdb re-called the PCR reads with MiXCR, one entry per CDR3 protein. This sample has approximately 510,000 distinct CDR3 sequences, with around 20% found just once. The sequence derives from a human donor who donated a stem cell graft to a child with acute lymphoblastic leukemia. The gene calls are TRBV20-1 and TRBJ1-1; the D gene is possibly TRBD1 (6 bases). Sequenced material: PBMCs from the stem cell graft donor, taken from the stem cell graft. The chain's CDR3 is CSAGNREGINTEAFF. The CDR3 DNA reads TGCAGTGCTGGTAACAGGGAGGGAATTAACACTGAAGCTTTCTTT.